This is a list of T cell receptor beta chains from one sample in a study. TCRdb reprocessed the RT-PCR reads with MiXCR, giving one entry per CDR3 protein. The data show approximately 720,000 distinct CDR3 sequences, about 14% seen once. Material for sequencing was memory CD4+ T cells from blood. The receptors were gathered from a female donor in good health, serving as a healthy control. The CDR3 runs from the conserved cysteine through the conserved F or W. D genes are given only for firm matches. The size field is filled for only some rows; it gives once, few, many or a size class.

J gene,CDR3 length,D gene,V gene,clone size,CDR3 DNA,CDR3 protein
TRBJ1-1,15,.,TRBV12-3/TRBV12-4,many,TGTGCCAGCAGTGGCGGGGGCGGGAGGATCACTGAAGCTTTCTTT,CASSGGGGRITEAFF
TRBJ1-1,12,.,TRBV30,few,TGTGCCTGGACCGGGGGGGACACTGAAGCTTTCTTT,CAWTGGDTEAFF
TRBJ1-1,12,TRBD1,TRBV20-1,many,TGCAGTGCCAGGAGGGGACAGGGATTGGCTTTCTTT,CSARRGQGLAFF
TRBJ2-2,15,TRBD1,TRBV6-5,many,TGTGCCACCTCAAACCGGGACAGGGGGACCGGGGAGCTGTTTTTT,CATSNRDRGTGELFF
TRBJ2-7,14,TRBD2,TRBV27,.,TGTGCCAGAAGTAGAACTAGCGGGGCGGGGGAGCAGTACTTC,CARSRTSGAGEQYF
TRBJ2-7,13,.,TRBV18,many,TGTGCCAGCCAAGCAGGGTCAGCCTACGAGCAGTACTTC,CASQAGSAYEQYF
TRBJ2-3,16,TRBD1,TRBV5-1,few,TGCGCCAGCAGCTTGGAATTGGGACAGGGTTCAGATACGCAGTATTTT,CASSLELGQGSDTQYF
TRBJ1-1,15,.,TRBV6-1,.,TGTGCCAGCAGTGACTTGGGACCAGTGAACACTGAAGCTTTCTTT,CASSDLGPVNTEAFF
TRBJ1-4,15,.,TRBV7-2,.,TGTGCCAGCAGCCCCTCCCGGGGGACTAATGAAAAACTGTTTTTT,CASSPSRGTNEKLFF
TRBJ2-7,13,TRBD1,TRBV29-1,many,TGCAGCGGGGGGACAGGGCTCCCCCACGAGCAGTACTTC,CSGGTGLPHEQYF
TRBJ1-4,14,.,TRBV20-1,few,TGCAGTGCTAGAGTAAGCGCAACTAATGAAAAACTGTTTTTT,CSARVSATNEKLFF
TRBJ2-5,12,.,TRBV7-2,few,TGTGCCAGCAGCTTTCCTGACGAGACCCAGTACTTC,CASSFPDETQYF
TRBJ2-2,15,TRBD1,TRBV12-3/TRBV12-4,.,TGTGCCAGCAGACCAGCAGGGGGCCGAACCGGGGAGCTGTTTTTT,CASRPAGGRTGELFF
TRBJ2-5,14,TRBD2,TRBV5-1,few,TGCGCCAGCAGCTCGGGACTAGCTACAGAGACCCAGTACTTC,CASSSGLATETQYF
TRBJ1-1,16,.,TRBV12-3/TRBV12-4,.,TGTGCCAGCAGTTGGTCGGCAGGTCCCGGAGGCACTGAAGCTTTCTTT,CASSWSAGPGGTEAFF
TRBJ2-7,12,.,TRBV7-9,many,TGTGCCAGCAGCTCCTCCGGGGGTGGGCAGTACTTC,CASSSSGGGQYF
TRBJ2-1,15,.,TRBV4-3,few,TGCGCCAGCAGCCAGAATTACTGGACTTACAATGAGCAGTTCTTC,CASSQNYWTYNEQFF
TRBJ2-7,14,TRBD1,TRBV10-3,few,TGTGCCATCAGTGGGGGGACAGGGGACTACGAGCAGTACTTC,CAISGGTGDYEQYF
TRBJ1-2,13,.,TRBV5-1,few,TGCGCCAGCAGCTTGGTGGGGGCAGACGGCTACACCTTC,CASSLVGADGYTF
TRBJ2-3,15,.,TRBV20-1,few,TGCAGTGCGCATACACCGGGACATTACACAGATACGCAGTATTTT,CSAHTPGHYTDTQYF
TRBJ1-5,14,.,TRBV10-3,few,TGTGCCATCAGTGAGTCCCGGGAAGGACAGCCCCAGCATTTT,CAISESREGQPQHF
TRBJ1-6,12,.,TRBV10-1,.,TGCGCCAGCAGTTCCCCCGATTCACCCCTCCACTTT,CASSSPDSPLHF
TRBJ1-1,15,TRBD1,TRBV28,many,TGTGCCAGCAGTCCAGGGGGGCGCGGAGTCCCTGAAGCTTTCTTT,CASSPGGRGVPEAFF
TRBJ1-1,14,.,TRBV20-1,few,TGCAGTGCTCCACAACTCGGGGACCACACTGAAGCTTTCTTT,CSAPQLGDHTEAFF
TRBJ1-2,15,TRBD1,TRBV5-6,few,TGTGCCAGCAGCTTGTTGGAGGGACAGGGTCGTGGCTACACCTTC,CASSLLEGQGRGYTF
TRBJ2-7,15,.,TRBV10-3,few,TGTGCCATCAGTGAGACGCAATACACCTCCTACGAGCAGTACTTC,CAISETQYTSYEQYF
TRBJ1-1,14,.,TRBV11-2,.,TGTGCCAGCAGCTTTCAGGGGTATAGCACTGAAGCTTTCTTT,CASSFQGYSTEAFF
TRBJ2-7,15,TRBD2,TRBV20-1,.,TGCAGTGCTAGGGACGGACTAGCGGGTTCCTACGAGCAGTACTTC,CSARDGLAGSYEQYF
TRBJ1-5,14,TRBD1,TRBV18,few,TGTGCCAGCTCAGGACAGGGTCCCAATCAGCCCCAGCATTTT,CASSGQGPNQPQHF
TRBJ1-2,13,.,TRBV20-1,few,TGCAGTGCTAGCCCCCTGGTGGGCTATGGCTACACCTTC,CSASPLVGYGYTF
TRBJ2-7,14,.,TRBV4-2,many,TGTGCCAGCAGCCAGGTAGGGAGGGGGAACGAGCAGTACTTC,CASSQVGRGNEQYF
TRBJ2-2,18,TRBD1,TRBV13,.,TGTGCCAGCAGCTCGATTCCAAACAGGGGCTCGAACACCGGGGAGCTGTTTTTT,CASSSIPNRGSNTGELFF
TRBJ2-1,16,TRBD2,TRBV6-1,many,TGTGCCAGCAGTCCACGACTGGGCGGGAGTATCAATGAGCAGTTCTTC,CASSPRLGGSINEQFF
TRBJ2-1,14,.,TRBV20-1,many,TGCAGTGCTAGAGATTTGGGGGTTACCAATGAGCAGTTCTTC,CSARDLGVTNEQFF
TRBJ2-2,16,.,TRBV10-3,.,TGTGCCATCAGAGTAGTCCAGGGCGCGAACACCGGGGAGCTGTTTTTT,CAIRVVQGANTGELFF
TRBJ1-1,14,.,TRBV20-1,.,TGCAGTGCTAGGGCGGCCCTAATGAACACTGAAGCTTTCTTT,CSARAALMNTEAFF
TRBJ2-1,14,.,TRBV18,many,TGTGCCAGCTCACCAATTCTTCGCGACAATGAGCAGTTCTTC,CASSPILRDNEQFF
TRBJ2-7,14,TRBD2,TRBV20-1,.,TGCAGTGCATCTAGCGGGAGTGCGACCTACGAGCAGTACTTC,CSASSGSATYEQYF
TRBJ1-3,12,.,TRBV15,.,TGTGCCACCAGCAGGGACCGGAACACCATATATTTT,CATSRDRNTIYF
TRBJ1-5,17,.,TRBV20-1,.,TGCAGTGCTAGGGGTAACCCCAGTCGACGGAGCAATCAGCCCCAGCATTTT,CSARGNPSRRSNQPQHF
TRBJ1-5,14,.,TRBV10-2,many,TGCGCCAGCAGTGAGGCCCTCCCGGGTCAGCCCCAGCATTTT,CASSEALPGQPQHF
TRBJ2-5,13,.,TRBV5-5,.,TGTGCCAGCAGTGAACAGGGAAGTCAGACCCAGTACTTC,CASSEQGSQTQYF
TRBJ2-7,14,.,TRBV12-3/TRBV12-4,few,TGTGCCAGCAGTTCCCGGGGATTCCCACACGAGCAGTACTTC,CASSSRGFPHEQYF
TRBJ1-5,13,.,TRBV5-5,.,TGTGCCAGCAGCTTCGAAGGGAGTCAGCCCCAGCATTTT,CASSFEGSQPQHF
TRBJ1-6,15,.,TRBV7-2,.,TGTGCCAGCAGCCCCGCGGGACACGGCAATTCACCCCTCCACTTT,CASSPAGHGNSPLHF
TRBJ1-2,18,TRBD1,TRBV18,few,TGTGCCAGCTCACCCGTTCCCCCGGGACAGGGGAGGAACTATGGCTACACCTTC,CASSPVPPGQGRNYGYTF
TRBJ2-1,15,TRBD2,TRBV27,.,TGTGCCAGCGCAGAACTAGCGGGAGATTTCAATGAGCAGTTCTTC,CASAELAGDFNEQFF
TRBJ2-1,15,TRBD2,TRBV5-1,many,TGCGCCAGCAGCTTGACGGGAGGCCAGAACAATGAGCAGTTCTTC,CASSLTGGQNNEQFF
TRBJ1-5,15,.,TRBV27,few,TGTGCCAGCAGTTTATCCCTTGTCGGCAATCAGCCCCAGCATTTT,CASSLSLVGNQPQHF
TRBJ1-5,15,TRBD1,TRBV9,.,TGTGCCAGCAGCACCGGGACAGTTCCCAATCAGCCCCAGCATTTT,CASSTGTVPNQPQHF
TRBJ2-2,12,.,TRBV20-1,many,TGCAGTGCTAGAGATCCCTCCGGGGAGCTGTTTTTT,CSARDPSGELFF
TRBJ1-4,13,.,TRBV5-8,few,TGTGCCAGCAGCTTTGGGGGAGAGGAAAAACTGTTTTTT,CASSFGGEEKLFF
TRBJ1-5,14,TRBD1,TRBV20-1,many,TGCAGTGCCGCTAGGACAGGGGGCGATCAGCCCCAGCATTTT,CSAARTGGDQPQHF